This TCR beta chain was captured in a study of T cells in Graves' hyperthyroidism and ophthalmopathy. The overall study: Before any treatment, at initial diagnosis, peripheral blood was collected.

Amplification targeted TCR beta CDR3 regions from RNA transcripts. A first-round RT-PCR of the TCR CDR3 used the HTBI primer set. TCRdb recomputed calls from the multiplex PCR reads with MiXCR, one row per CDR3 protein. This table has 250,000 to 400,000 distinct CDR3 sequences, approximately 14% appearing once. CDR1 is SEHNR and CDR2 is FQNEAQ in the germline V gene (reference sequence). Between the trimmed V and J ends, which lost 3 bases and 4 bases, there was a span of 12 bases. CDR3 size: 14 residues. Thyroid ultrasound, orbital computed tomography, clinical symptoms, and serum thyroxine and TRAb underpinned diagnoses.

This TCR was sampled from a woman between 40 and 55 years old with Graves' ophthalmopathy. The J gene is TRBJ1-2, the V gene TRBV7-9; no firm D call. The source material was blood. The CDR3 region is CASSFRDTSYGYTF. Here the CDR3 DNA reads TGTGCCAGCAGCTTTAGGGATACAAGCTATGGCTACACCTTC.